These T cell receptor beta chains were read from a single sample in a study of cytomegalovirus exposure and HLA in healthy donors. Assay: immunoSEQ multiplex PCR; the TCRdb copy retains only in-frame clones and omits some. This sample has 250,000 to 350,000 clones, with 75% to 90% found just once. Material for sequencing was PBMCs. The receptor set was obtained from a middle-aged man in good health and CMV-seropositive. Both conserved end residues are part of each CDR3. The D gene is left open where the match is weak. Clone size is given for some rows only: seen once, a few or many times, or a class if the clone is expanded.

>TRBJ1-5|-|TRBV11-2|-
CASSSGGRGPNQPQHF
TGTGCCAGCAGCTCGGGTGGGCGGGGGCCGAATCAGCCCCAGCATTTT
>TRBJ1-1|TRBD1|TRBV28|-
CASSFNRQGTEAFF
TGTGCCAGCAGTTTCAACCGACAGGGCACTGAAGCTTTCTTT
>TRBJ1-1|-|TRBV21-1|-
CASLLQGSMNTEAFF
TGTGCCAGCTTATTACAGGGGTCAATGAACACTGAAGCTTTCTTT
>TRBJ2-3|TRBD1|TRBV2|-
CAGGQGPDTQYF
TGTGCCGGAGGACAGGGCCCAGATACGCAGTATTTT
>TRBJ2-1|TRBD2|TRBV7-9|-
CASSLKPSGNPYNEQFF
TGTGCCAGCAGCTTAAAACCTAGCGGGAACCCCTACAATGAGCAGTTCTTC
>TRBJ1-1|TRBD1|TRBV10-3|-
CAIKGTGGTNTEAFF
TGTGCCATCAAAGGGACAGGGGGTACGAACACTGAAGCTTTCTTT
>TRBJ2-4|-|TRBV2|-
CASSHRSPERSLYF
TGTGCCAGCAGTCACCGGAGCCCAGAAAGGTCTCTGTACTTC
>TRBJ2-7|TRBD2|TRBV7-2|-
CASSLTGGKGYEQYF
TGTGCCAGCAGCTTAACGGGAGGGAAGGGCTACGAGCAGTACTTC
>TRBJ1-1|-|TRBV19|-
CASSMDMVVAFF
TGTGCCAGTAGTATGGACATGGTGGTAGCTTTCTTT
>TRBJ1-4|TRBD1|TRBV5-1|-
CASSSDRVGEGLFF
TGCGCCAGCAGCTCCGACAGGGTTGGTGAGGGACTGTTTTTT
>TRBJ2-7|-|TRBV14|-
CASSQSRSGEQYF
TGTGCCAGCAGCCAATCGAGAAGTGGCGAGCAGTACTTC
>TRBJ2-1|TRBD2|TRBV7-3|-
CASSFGLAGSNEQFF
TGTGCCAGCAGCTTTGGACTAGCGGGGAGCAATGAGCAGTTCTTC
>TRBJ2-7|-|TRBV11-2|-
CASSSIAHSRLRHEQYF
TGTGCCAGCAGCTCCATAGCCCATTCGAGGTTGAGGCACGAGCAGTACTTC
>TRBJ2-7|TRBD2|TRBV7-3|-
CASSLSGTSGSLNEQYF
TGTGCCAGCAGCTTAAGCGGGACTAGCGGGAGCTTAAACGAGCAGTACTTC
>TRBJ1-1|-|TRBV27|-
CASSPLTETNTEAFF
TGTGCCAGCAGTCCTCTGACAGAAACGAACACTGAAGCTTTCTTT
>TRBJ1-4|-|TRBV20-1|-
CSAPTGLEVFF
TGCAGTGCACCTACAGGGCTGGAGGTGTTTTTT
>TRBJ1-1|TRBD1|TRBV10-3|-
CAISVVQGATEAFF
TGTGCCATCAGTGTGGTACAGGGGGCGACTGAAGCTTTCTTT
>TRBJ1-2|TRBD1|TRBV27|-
CASSSYRGPNYGYTF
TGTGCCAGCAGTTCTTACAGGGGCCCTAACTATGGCTACACCTTC
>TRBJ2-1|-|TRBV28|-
CASSFLAVDEQFF
TGTGCCAGCAGTTTCCTAGCCGTGGATGAGCAGTTCTTC
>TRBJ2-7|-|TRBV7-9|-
CASRDNQAGENYEQYF
TGTGCCAGCAGAGATAATCAGGCGGGTGAGAACTACGAGCAGTACTTC
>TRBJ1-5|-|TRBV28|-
CASSPPRAYQPQHF
TGTGCCAGCAGTCCCCCGAGGGCCTATCAGCCCCAGCATTTT
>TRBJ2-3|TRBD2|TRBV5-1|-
CASSSLAGAEHTQYF
TGCGCCAGCAGCTCGCTAGCGGGAGCCGAGCATACGCAGTATTTT
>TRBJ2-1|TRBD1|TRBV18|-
CASSPAGQGMYEQFF
TGTGCCAGCTCACCAGCGGGACAGGGGATGTATGAGCAGTTCTTC
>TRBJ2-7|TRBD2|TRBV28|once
CASTQRDLSYEQYF
TGTGCCAGCACCCAGCGGGATCTTTCCTACGAGCAGTACTTC
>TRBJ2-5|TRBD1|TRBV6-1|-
CASSYGTGFQTQYF
TGTGCCAGCAGTTATGGGACAGGGTTTCAGACCCAGTACTTC
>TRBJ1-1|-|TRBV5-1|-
CASSLDRLSTEAFF
TGCGCCAGCAGCCTTGACAGGCTGAGCACTGAAGCTTTCTTT
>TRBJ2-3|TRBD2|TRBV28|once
CASSPNSSGGRTQYF
TGTGCCAGCAGTCCTAACTCTAGCGGGGGGCGTACGCAGTATTTT
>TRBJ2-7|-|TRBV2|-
CASSEGGVPYEQYF
TGTGCCAGCAGTGAAGGGGGGGTGCCCTACGAGCAGTACTTC
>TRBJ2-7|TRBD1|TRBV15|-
CATSRDPGTGGYEQYF
TGTGCCACCAGCAGAGATCCGGGGACAGGGGGCTACGAGCAGTACTTC
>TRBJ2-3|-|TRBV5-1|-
CASSLPAGRNQETQYF
TGCGCCAGCAGCTTGCCCGCGGGACGCAACCAGGAGACGCAGTATTTT
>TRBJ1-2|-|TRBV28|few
CASSLGLLNYGYTF
TGTGCCAGCAGTTTAGGACTGCTTAACTATGGCTACACCTTC
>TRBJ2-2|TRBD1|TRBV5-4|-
CASSFWTGGNTGELFF
TGTGCCAGCAGCTTCTGGACAGGGGGGAACACCGGGGAGCTGTTTTTT
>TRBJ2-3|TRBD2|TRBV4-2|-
CASSQSGTSADTQYF
TGTGCCAGCAGCCAATCTGGGACTAGTGCGGATACGCAGTATTTT
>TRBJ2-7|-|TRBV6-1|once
CASTRRDDYEQYF
TGTGCCAGCACCCGCAGGGATGACTACGAGCAGTACTTC
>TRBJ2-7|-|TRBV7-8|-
CASSFYAGQSSYEQYF
TGTGCCAGCAGCTTTTACGCGGGACAGAGCTCCTACGAGCAGTACTTC
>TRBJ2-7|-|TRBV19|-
CASSAGLAYEQYF
TGTGCCAGTAGTGCCGGACTGGCCTACGAGCAGTACTTC
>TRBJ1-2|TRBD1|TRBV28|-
CASRRTGTRGYTF
TGTGCCAGCAGGAGGACAGGGACCCGTGGCTACACCTTC
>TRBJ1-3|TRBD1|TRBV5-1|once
CASSPSRDSLKGNTIYF
TGCGCCAGCAGCCCAAGTCGGGACAGCCTGAAGGGAAACACCATATATTTT
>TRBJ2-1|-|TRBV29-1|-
CSVLPGPTEVVSYNEQFF
TGCAGCGTTCTTCCAGGTCCAACAGAAGTTGTCTCCTACAATGAGCAGTTCTTC
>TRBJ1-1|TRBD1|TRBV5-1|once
CASSLKFPHRGGDTEAFF
TGCGCCAGCAGCTTGAAGTTCCCCCACAGGGGGGGGGACACTGAAGCTTTCTTT
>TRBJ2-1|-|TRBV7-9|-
CASSLTEDSFYNEQFF
TGTGCCAGCAGCCTAACCGAGGACAGCTTCTACAATGAGCAGTTCTTC
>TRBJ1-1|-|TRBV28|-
CASSQSQPMNTEAFF
TGTGCCAGCAGCCAATCACAGCCCATGAACACTGAAGCTTTCTTT
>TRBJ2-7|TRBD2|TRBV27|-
CASSGGTSGSSYEQYF
TGTGCCAGCAGTGGGGGGACTAGCGGGAGCTCCTACGAGCAGTACTTC
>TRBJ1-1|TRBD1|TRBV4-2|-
CASSHYRGDTEAFF
TGTGCCAGCAGCCACTACAGGGGTGACACTGAAGCTTTCTTT
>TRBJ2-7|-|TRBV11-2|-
CASSSGQFYEQYF
TGTGCCAGCAGCTCGGGACAATTCTACGAGCAGTACTTC
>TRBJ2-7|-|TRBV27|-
CASSPGTSIYEQYF
TGTGCCAGCAGTCCCGGGACAAGCATTTACGAGCAGTACTTC
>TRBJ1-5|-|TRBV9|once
CASSPDISNQPQHF
TGTGCCAGCAGCCCCGACATTAGCAATCAGCCCCAGCATTTT
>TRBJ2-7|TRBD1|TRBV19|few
CASKGTGTYEQYF
TGTGCCAGTAAGGGGACAGGAACCTACGAGCAGTACTTC
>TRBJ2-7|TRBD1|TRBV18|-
CASSPGTDTYEQYF
TGTGCCAGCTCACCCGGGACAGATACCTACGAGCAGTACTTC
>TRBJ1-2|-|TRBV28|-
CASSLWDRSSGGYTF
TGTGCCAGCAGTTTATGGGACAGATCCTCGGGGGGCTACACCTTC
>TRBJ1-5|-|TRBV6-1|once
CASSEQRRSQPQHF
TGTGCCAGCAGTGAACAGCGGCGCAGTCAGCCCCAGCATTTT
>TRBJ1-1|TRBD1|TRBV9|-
CASSVTGEEAFF
TGTGCCAGCAGCGTTACAGGGGAAGAAGCTTTCTTT
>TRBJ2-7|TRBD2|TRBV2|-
CASTGSGAGEQYF
TGTGCCAGCACTGGTAGCGGGGCGGGCGAGCAGTACTTC
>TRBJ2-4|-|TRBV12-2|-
CASRLTSGRFKNIQYF
TGTGCAAGTCGCTTAACTAGCGGGAGATTCAAAAACATTCAGTACTTC
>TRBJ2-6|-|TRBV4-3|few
CASSQDRGANVLTF
TGCGCCAGCAGCCAAGATCGGGGGGCCAACGTCCTGACTTTC
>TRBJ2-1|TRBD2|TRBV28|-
CASSPWTSGRASRPYNEQFF
TGTGCCAGCAGTCCCTGGACTAGCGGGAGGGCCTCCAGGCCCTACAATGAGCAGTTCTTC
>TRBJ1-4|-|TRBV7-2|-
CASSLVPANEKLFF
TGTGCCAGCAGCTTAGTGCCGGCTAATGAAAAACTGTTTTTT